The next 2 T cell receptor beta chains were all read from a single sample in a study of tumor and adjacent non-tumor tissue in lung cancer. This sample's RNA came from whole unsorted tissue. This non-tumor lung sample came from over 3 cm beyond the tumor edge. A modified ARM-PCR protocol with three rounds of nested PCR amplified TCRbeta. TCRdb re-analysed the multiplex PCR reads in MiXCR, keeping a single row per CDR3 protein. The sample lists more than 85,000 distinct CDR3 sequences, about 63% occurring once. The sample consisted of distant non-tumor lung tissue. These receptors originate from a man in his 60s with non-small cell lung cancer.

This rearrangement joins TRBV12-3 or TRBV12-4 to TRBJ2-2; 12 bases map to TRBD1. V shed 6 bases, J shed 12 bases, and the junction held 14 bases outside the gene matches. This CDR3 has 16 amino acids. CDR3 coding DNA: TGTGCCAGCAGCCAGGGACAGGGGGCGAACACCTGGAAGCTGTTTTTT. This gives the protein CASSQGQGANTWKLFF.

This clonotype was counted ten times or more. The chain links TRBV5-6 to TRBJ2-3; D gene uncertain. This CDR3 region has 14 residues. Trimming took 0 bases from V and 1 from J, leaving 6 bases between them. The V gene's germline CDR1 is SGHDT and CDR2 YYEEEE. DNA for the CDR3: TGTGCCAGCAGCTTGGAGTTAGGCACAGATACGCAGTATTTT. Translated: CASSLELGTDTQYF.